This T cell receptor beta chain was sequenced during a study of T cell repertoires in cytomegalovirus infection. Whole-study context: HLA-C-restricted CMV epitopes, recently identified, and well-studied HLA-B-restricted ones were used by the study. Public TCR beta signature analysis indicated the presence of both CMV infection and matching HLA type.

Study findings and constraints: The ex vivo response showed dominance by HLA-C-restricted CMV-specific TCR beta clonotypes.

TCRdb re-called the reads through MiXCR, storing one row per CDR3 protein. Of under 350,000 distinct CDR3 sequences listed, less than 25% are singletons. In this sample, this clonotype turned up a few times. The antigen is undetermined. The starting material was cultured PBMCs, obtained from culture after CMV antigen stimulation. This TCR came from a human donor in good health (CMV status not recorded). Some clones in this sample may be carry-over from other donors' samples.

The CDR3 loop is CASSLDRANQPQHF. The DNA for the CDR3 is TGCGCCAGCAGCTTAGACAGGGCCAATCAGCCCCAGCATTTT. The chain has TRBV5-1 and TRBJ1-5, with 7 bases fitting TRBD1. Germline-derived CDR1 and CDR2 are SGHRS and YFSETQ. This CDR3 is built from 14 residues. Germline trimming cut 2 bases from V and 3 bases from J; bases unmatched to any gene: 2.